This TCR beta chain was sequenced during a study of blood T cell repertoires in COVID-19. The wider study: T cells, B-cell-depleted T cells, or PBMCs provided the cDNA or gDNA that served as material.

Germline V gene lookup returns CDR1 SGHNT and CDR2 YENEEA. V dropped 3 bases and J dropped 4 bases, with 13 bases sitting between them. There are 14 residues in the CDR3. In the study's own analysis: Reference gene primer amplification in the assay estimated nucleated cell counts. TCRdb's table, derived via immunoSEQ multiplex PCR, lists solely in-frame clones and lacks some. For V, J and clone size, that table is used; D and trimming come from the DNA. The sample records tens of thousands of clones, 65% to 85% being singletons. The chain employs TRBV11-3 and TRBJ2-7; tentative D call: TRBD1 (6 bases). Sequencing used peripheral blood. This clonotype was sampled from a human donor in a cohort sampled during active COVID-19. CDR3 protein: CASSFLGQIYEQYF. CDR3 sequence (DNA): TGTGCCAGCAGCTTCCTTGGACAGATATACGAGCAGTACTTC. The full variable domain, in which reference TRBV11-3 and TRBJ2-7 provide the parts outside the CDR3, is EAGVVQSPRYKIIEKKQPVAFWCNPISGHNTLYWYLQNLGQGPELLIRYENEEAVDDSQLPKDRFSAERLKGVDSTLKIQPAELGDSAVYLCASSFLGQIYEQYFGPGTRLTVT.